This TCR beta chain was recorded in a study of beta chain features in type 1 diabetes. TCRB transcripts that were expressed got sequenced, as all of the isolated RNA had been reverse transcribed. Repertoires were generated with immunoSEQ multiplex PCR, while TCRdb's copy carries only in-frame clones and drops some. The sample shows roughly 450,000 clones, over 10% of them seen only once. This clone turned up a few times. The CDR3 runs to 15 residues. Germline-derived CDR1 and CDR2 are KGHSH and LQKENI. V was shortened by 0 bases and J by 0 bases, with 6 bases between the two germline ends. The source material was naive CD4+ T cells from blood. The chain combines TRBV18 with TRBJ2-1; weak D call: TRBD2 (5 bases). This clonotype originated in a woman between 18 and 29 years old in good health. The DNA of the CDR3 is TGTGCCAGCTCACCACCGGGGAGCTCCTACAATGAGCAGTTCTTC. It encodes CASSPPGSSYNEQFF.